A selection of T cell receptor beta chains follows, all from one sample in a study of T-cell memory formation after mild COVID-19. Using its own MiXCR run on the 5' RACE reads, TCRdb lists one record per CDR3 protein. The repertoire holds about 270,000 distinct CDR3 sequences, around 15% seen once, with roughly 24% in the top ten. Sequenced material: PBMCs or a T cell subset sorted from them (not recorded which). These receptors were taken from a man between 18 and 35 years old who had mild COVID-19 (a few samples of this study predate the infection). Cell type and time point are not known. Each CDR3 is given with its conserved first and last residue. D genes are given only for firm matches. Size is omitted from some rows. Given values are once, few, many or a class for expanded clones.

D: TRBD2; size: .; V: TRBV5-1; J: TRBJ2-3; CDR3: CASSSRTSGAGTQYF; DNA: TGCGCCAGCAGCTCCCGGACTAGCGGGGCGGGTACGCAGTATTTT
D: .; size: .; V: TRBV19; J: TRBJ1-1; CDR3: CASAHGDEAFF; DNA: TGTGCCAGTGCCCACGGAGATGAAGCTTTCTTT
D: .; size: few; V: TRBV5-1; J: TRBJ1-1; CDR3: CASSLRGYTEAFF; DNA: TGCGCCAGCAGCTTGAGGGGTTACACTGAAGCTTTCTTT
D: TRBD1; size: .; V: TRBV18; J: TRBJ1-5; CDR3: CASSPTTGMEQPQHF; DNA: TGTGCCAGCTCACCTACGACAGGGATGGAGCAGCCCCAGCATTTT
D: .; size: .; V: TRBV5-1; J: TRBJ2-1; CDR3: CASSVQGPDEQFF; DNA: TGCGCCAGCAGCGTACAGGGTCCGGATGAGCAGTTCTTC
D: .; size: few; V: TRBV7-2; J: TRBJ1-3; CDR3: CASSSQIRNTIYF; DNA: TGTGCCAGCAGCTCCCAAATCCGAAACACCATATATTTT
D: .; size: .; V: TRBV9; J: TRBJ2-2; CDR3: CASSDGDRTGELFF; DNA: TGTGCCAGCAGCGACGGGGACCGCACCGGGGAGCTGTTTTTT
D: .; size: few; V: TRBV4-1; J: TRBJ2-3; CDR3: CASSQRESDTQYF; DNA: TGCGCCAGCAGCCAGAGGGAATCAGATACGCAGTATTTT
D: .; size: .; V: TRBV4-1; J: TRBJ1-6; CDR3: CASSPQSREGYNSPLHF; DNA: TGCGCCAGCAGCCCCCAGAGCCGGGAGGGATATAATTCACCCCTCCACTTT
D: .; size: .; V: TRBV12-3/TRBV12-4; J: TRBJ2-1; CDR3: CASSFFSAGPEQFF; DNA: TGTGCCAGCAGTTTCTTTTCTGCGGGGCCTGAGCAGTTCTTC
D: TRBD2; size: .; V: TRBV12-3/TRBV12-4; J: TRBJ2-3; CDR3: CASSLRAGGRSDTQYF; DNA: TGTGCCAGCAGCCTCCGAGCGGGGGGGCGCTCAGATACGCAGTATTTT
D: TRBD1; size: few; V: TRBV29-1; J: TRBJ2-4; CDR3: CSVEGQAKNIQYF; DNA: TGCAGCGTTGAGGGACAGGCCAAAAACATTCAGTACTTC
D: TRBD1; size: .; V: TRBV2; J: TRBJ2-2; CDR3: CASSGDRGGTGELFF; DNA: TGTGCCAGCAGTGGGGACAGGGGGGGAACCGGGGAGCTGTTTTTT
D: .; size: few; V: TRBV29-1; J: TRBJ2-1; CDR3: CSVFIPAGTEQFF; DNA: TGCAGCGTTTTTATACCGGCGGGCACTGAGCAGTTCTTC
D: TRBD1; size: .; V: TRBV6-5; J: TRBJ1-2; CDR3: CASRRGTGLEGLGGYTF; DNA: TGTGCCAGCAGGAGAGGGACAGGCCTAGAGGGCCTCGGTGGCTACACCTTC
D: TRBD2; size: .; V: TRBV12-3/TRBV12-4; J: TRBJ2-1; CDR3: CASSLGLADSYNEQFF; DNA: TGTGCCAGCAGTTTAGGACTAGCGGACTCCTACAATGAGCAGTTCTTC
D: .; size: .; V: TRBV5-1; J: TRBJ2-3; CDR3: CASSLTPSATGWKYF; DNA: TGCGCCAGCAGCTTGACCCCTTCGGCAACTGGTTGGAAGTATTTT
D: .; size: few; V: TRBV15; J: TRBJ2-1; CDR3: CATSTRTGEQFF; DNA: TGTGCCACCAGCACCCGAACAGGAGAGCAGTTCTTC